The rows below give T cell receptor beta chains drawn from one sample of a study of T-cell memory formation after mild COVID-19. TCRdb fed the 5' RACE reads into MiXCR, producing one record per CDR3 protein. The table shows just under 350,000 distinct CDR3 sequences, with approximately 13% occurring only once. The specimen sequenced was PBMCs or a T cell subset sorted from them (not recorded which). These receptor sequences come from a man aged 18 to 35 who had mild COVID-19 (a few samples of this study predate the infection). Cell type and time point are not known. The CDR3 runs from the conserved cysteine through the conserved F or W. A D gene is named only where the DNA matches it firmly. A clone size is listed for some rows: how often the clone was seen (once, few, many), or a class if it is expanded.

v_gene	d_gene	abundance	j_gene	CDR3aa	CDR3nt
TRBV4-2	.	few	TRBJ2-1	CASSQGGGKEEQFF	TGTGCCAGCAGCCAAGGAGGAGGGAAGGAGGAGCAGTTCTTC
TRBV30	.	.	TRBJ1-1	CAWGWGQGGTEAFF	TGTGCCTGGGGGTGGGGGCAGGGAGGGACTGAAGCTTTCTTT
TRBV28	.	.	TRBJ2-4	CASSGSGAPKNIQYF	TGTGCCAGCAGTGGTTCCGGGGCTCCTAAAAACATTCAGTACTTC
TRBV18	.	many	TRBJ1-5	CASSLSGTNQPQHF	TGTGCCAGCTCACTATCAGGGACAAATCAGCCCCAGCATTTT
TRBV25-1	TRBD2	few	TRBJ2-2	CASSEWEGKGTGELFF	TGTGCCAGCAGTGAATGGGAGGGGAAGGGGACCGGGGAGCTGTTTTTT
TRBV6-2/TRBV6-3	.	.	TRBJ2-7	CASRPHSGAPSYEQYF	TGTGCCAGCAGGCCTCATTCGGGGGCCCCCTCCTACGAGCAGTACTTC
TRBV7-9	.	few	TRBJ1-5	CASSGSASNQPQHF	TGTGCCAGCAGCGGGAGTGCTAGCAATCAGCCCCAGCATTTT
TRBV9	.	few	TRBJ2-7	CASSPQGRQVTYEQYF	TGTGCCAGCAGCCCCCAGGGGAGACAGGTGACCTACGAGCAGTACTTC
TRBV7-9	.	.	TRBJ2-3	CASSSSTGASTDTQYF	TGTGCCAGCAGCTCCTCGACAGGTGCTAGCACAGATACGCAGTATTTT
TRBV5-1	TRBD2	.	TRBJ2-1	CASRTRLLAGEQFF	TGCGCCAGCAGGACGCGCCTACTAGCGGGTGAGCAGTTCTTC
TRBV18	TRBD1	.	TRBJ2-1	CASSLWTGQNNEQFF	TGTGCCAGCTCACTTTGGACAGGGCAGAACAATGAGCAGTTCTTC
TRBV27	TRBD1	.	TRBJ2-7	CASSFMSGQGYYEQYF	TGTGCCAGCAGTTTCATGTCGGGACAGGGGTACTACGAGCAGTACTTC
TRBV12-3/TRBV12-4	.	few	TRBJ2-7	CASSLGLVYEQYF	TGTGCCAGCAGTTTAGGTCTGGTCTACGAGCAGTACTTC
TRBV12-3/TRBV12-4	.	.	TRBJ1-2	CASSFYGGYTF	TGTGCCAGCAGTTTTTACGGCGGCTACACCTTC
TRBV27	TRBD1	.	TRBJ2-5	CASRSTGGRKTQYF	TGTGCCAGCAGGTCCACAGGGGGCAGGAAGACCCAGTACTTC
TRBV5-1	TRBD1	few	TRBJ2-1	CASSLVMGQGENEQFF	TGCGCCAGCAGCTTGGTAATGGGACAGGGGGAGAATGAGCAGTTCTTC
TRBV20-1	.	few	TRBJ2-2	CSARDGNTGELFF	TGCAGTGCTAGGGACGGGAACACCGGGGAGCTGTTTTTT
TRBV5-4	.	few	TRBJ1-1	CASSLASQMNTEAFF	TGTGCCAGCAGCTTGGCTAGTCAGATGAACACTGAAGCTTTCTTT
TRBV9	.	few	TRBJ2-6	CASSPWTAGANVLTF	TGTGCCAGCAGCCCTTGGACAGCTGGGGCCAACGTCCTGACTTTC
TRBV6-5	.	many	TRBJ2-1	CASSPNRGYNEQFF	TGTGCCAGCAGCCCGAACCGGGGGTACAATGAGCAGTTCTTC
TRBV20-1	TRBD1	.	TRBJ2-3	CSARELVRGLSDTQYF	TGCAGTGCTAGAGAGTTAGTCAGGGGGCTATCAGATACGCAGTATTTT
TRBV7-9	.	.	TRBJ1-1	CASSPRITEAFF	TGTGCCAGCAGCCCCCGGATCACTGAAGCTTTCTTT
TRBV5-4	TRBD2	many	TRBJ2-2	CASSLAGEIGELFF	TGTGCCAGCAGCTTAGCGGGGGAAATCGGGGAGCTGTTTTTT
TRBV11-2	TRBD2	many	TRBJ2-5	CASSPSGSGVQETQYF	TGTGCCAGCAGCCCCTCCGGGAGCGGGGTACAAGAGACCCAGTACTTC
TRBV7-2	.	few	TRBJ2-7	CASSLEGLNSYEQYF	TGTGCCAGCAGCTTAGAGGGTCTCAACTCCTACGAGCAGTACTTC
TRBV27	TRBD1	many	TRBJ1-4	CASSPRTGFNEKLFF	TGTGCCAGCAGTCCCAGGACAGGCTTTAATGAAAAACTGTTTTTT
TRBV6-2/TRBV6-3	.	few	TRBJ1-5	CASSKGDKPNQPQHF	TGTGCCAGTTCCAAGGGGGACAAGCCCAATCAGCCCCAGCATTTT
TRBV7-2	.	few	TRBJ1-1	CASSLAPGTFAEAFF	TGTGCCAGCAGCTTAGCGCCAGGGACATTCGCCGAAGCTTTCTTT
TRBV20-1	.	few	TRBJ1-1	CSARESKGNTEAFF	TGCAGTGCTAGGGAGAGCAAGGGGAACACTGAAGCTTTCTTT
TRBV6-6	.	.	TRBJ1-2	CASSYSWVPWDLVGYTF	TGTGCCAGCAGTTACTCGTGGGTCCCCTGGGATCTGGTTGGCTACACCTTC
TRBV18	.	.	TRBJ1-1	CASSYLGPPNTEAFF	TGTGCCAGCTCGTATCTTGGGCCGCCGAACACTGAAGCTTTCTTT
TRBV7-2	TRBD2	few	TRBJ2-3	CASSPRSSGGFDTQYF	TGTGCCAGCAGCCCGCGGAGTAGCGGGGGCTTTGATACGCAGTATTTT
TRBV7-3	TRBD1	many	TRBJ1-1	CASSQTTGGTLNTEAFF	TGTGCCAGCAGCCAAACAACAGGGGGGACATTGAACACTGAAGCTTTCTTT
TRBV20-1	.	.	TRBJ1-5	CSARPSHNQPQHF	TGCAGTGCTAGACCTTCCCACAATCAGCCCCAGCATTTT
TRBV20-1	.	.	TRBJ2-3	CSANSGPLSTDTQYF	TGCAGTGCTAACTCGGGGCCTCTTAGCACAGATACGCAGTATTTT
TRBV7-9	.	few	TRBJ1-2	CASSREGRGYTF	TGTGCCAGCAGCCGCGAAGGCAGAGGCTACACCTTC
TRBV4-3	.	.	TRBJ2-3	CASSQDRAGMTDTQYF	TGCGCCAGCAGCCAAGATAGGGCAGGGATGACAGATACGCAGTATTTT
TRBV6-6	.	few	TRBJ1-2	CASSRGMYNYGYTF	TGTGCCAGCAGCCGCGGGATGTATAACTATGGCTACACCTTC
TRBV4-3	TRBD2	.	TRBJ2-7	CASSPDSGGTYEQYF	TGCGCCAGCAGCCCAGATAGCGGGGGAACCTACGAGCAGTACTTC
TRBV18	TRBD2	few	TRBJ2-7	CASSPTSGGPTPHEQYF	TGTGCCAGCTCACCAACTAGCGGGGGGCCTACCCCCCACGAGCAGTACTTC
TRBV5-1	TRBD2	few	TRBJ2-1	CASSLALTSGAANEQFF	TGCGCCAGCAGCTTGGCATTGACTAGCGGGGCTGCCAATGAGCAGTTCTTC
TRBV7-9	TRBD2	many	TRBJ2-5	CACNLAGPQETQYF	TGTGCCTGCAATCTAGCGGGGCCCCAAGAGACCCAGTACTTC
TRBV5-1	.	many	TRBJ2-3	CASSPGTHTDTQYF	TGCGCCAGCAGCCCCGGGACGCACACAGATACGCAGTATTTT
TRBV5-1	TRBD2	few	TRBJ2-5	CASRKRPGTSGGLIAETQYF	TGCGCCAGCAGAAAGAGACCGGGGACTAGCGGGGGTTTAATTGCAGAGACCCAGTACTTC
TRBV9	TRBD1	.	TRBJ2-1	CASSVPSTGSNEQFF	TGTGCCAGCAGCGTCCCATCGACAGGGTCGAATGAGCAGTTCTTC
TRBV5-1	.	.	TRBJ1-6	CASSSGSSPLHF	TGCGCCAGCAGCTCAGGGAGTTCACCCCTCCACTTT
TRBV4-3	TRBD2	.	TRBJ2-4	CASSQERPGGLAGTKNIQYF	TGCGCCAGCAGCCAAGAGCGACCTGGTGGGCTAGCGGGGACCAAAAACATTCAGTACTTC
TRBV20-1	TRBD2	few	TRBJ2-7	CSATSGGAAYEQYF	TGCAGTGCAACGAGCGGGGGGGCCGCCTACGAGCAGTACTTC
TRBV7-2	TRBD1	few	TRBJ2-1	CASSFPGQGYNEQFF	TGTGCCAGCAGCTTTCCGGGACAGGGATACAATGAGCAGTTCTTC
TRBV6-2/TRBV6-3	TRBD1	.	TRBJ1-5	CASRPGWDRKGQPQHF	TGTGCCAGCAGACCCGGCTGGGACAGAAAAGGGCAGCCCCAGCATTTT